The clone carrying this T cell receptor (beta chain) has a single count. Method: immunoSEQ multiplex PCR; TCRdb's copy keeps in-frame clones and lacks some. The data show some 150,000 clones, roughly 77% seen once. The junction had 7 bases not matched to a gene; V was cut back by 4 bases and J by 5 bases. This CDR3 contains 14 residues. The germline V gene encodes CDR1 MNHEY and CDR2 SVGAGI. The data were obtained in a study of blood T cell repertoires in COVID-19. Study as a whole: Acute and convalescent COVID-19 specimens originated in the United States, Italy and Spain. The analysed material was cDNA or gDNA that came from T cells, B-cell-depleted T cells, or PBMCs.

This TCR came from a woman in her 70s with COVID-19, enrolled during active disease. The chain links TRBV6-5 to TRBJ2-7, with 8 bases aligning to TRBD1. Sequenced input: peripheral blood. DNA for the CDR3: TGTGCCAGCAGTTCCAGGACAGGGAGGAACGAGCAGTACTTC. Protein sequence: CASSSRTGRNEQYF.